Below are 21 T cell receptor beta chains sequenced from a single sample in a study of blood T cell repertoires in COVID-19. Profiled with immunoSEQ multiplex PCR; TCRdb holds only in-frame clones, not every one. There are about 140,000 clones in the sample; approximately 87% occur only once, and roughly two fifths lies in the top ten. The sequencing input was peripheral blood. The receptors stem from a human donor in a cohort sampled during active COVID-19.

Written as DNA, the CDR3 is TGTGCCAGTGCGACCGGGACAGGGTCTTTGGGCAAAAACATTCAGTACTTC. This translates into CASATGTGSLGKNIQYF. The chain combines TRBV19 with TRBJ2-4, with TRBD1 matching 9 bases. Germline assignment: CDR1 LNHDA and CDR2 SQIVND (reference sequence). The CDR3 sequence is 17 residues long. Germline trimming cut 8 bases from V and 3 bases from J; bases unmatched to any gene: 14.

The rearrangement uses TRBV7-8 and TRBJ1-5; tentative D call: TRBD1 (5 bases). CDR3 length: 15 residues. The V end was cut by 1 base, the J end by 6 bases, with 13 bases between. Germline V gene sequence: CDR1 SGHVS, CDR2 FQNEAQ. The CDR3 loop is CASSLDAGEGQPQHF. CDR3 nucleotide sequence: TGTGCCAGCAGCTTAGATGCGGGGGAAGGTCAGCCCCAGCATTTT.

This clone came up once. The chain employs TRBV4-3 and TRBJ2-1; 8 bases are a match to TRBD2. The CDR3 has 16 amino acids. The germline V gene has CDR1 LGHNA and CDR2 YSLEER. V was clipped by 0 bases and J by 0 bases; unmatched bases: 1. Here the CDR3 reads CASSQDGGGSYNEQFF. For the CDR3, the DNA is TGCGCCAGCAGCCAAGACGGGGGGGGCTCCTACAATGAGCAGTTCTTC.

This rearrangement joins TRBV19 to TRBJ1-2; possible D gene TRBD1, 5 bases. Between the trimmed V and J ends, which lost 7 bases and 4 bases, there was a span of 28 bases. Germline V lookup: CDR1 LNHDA, CDR2 SQIVND (reference sequence). CDR3 length: 18 residues. The CDR3 DNA reads TGTGCCAGTATCCTCCGCGGCTACAGGAGGGGATTAGTCTATGGCTACACCTTC. Its translation: CASILRGYRRGLVYGYTF.

Here the CDR3 reads CASSLGGQTNTEAFF. The CDR3 nucleotides read TGTGCCAGCTCATTAGGTGGGCAGACGAACACTGAAGCTTTCTTT. This sequence joins TRBV18 and TRBJ1-1; D gene unclear. Germline V gene lookup returns CDR1 KGHSH and CDR2 LQKENI. This CDR3 has 15 amino acids. V was shortened by 5 bases and J by 1 base, with 14 bases between the two germline ends.

The rearrangement links TRBV24-1 to TRBJ2-5; D is possibly TRBD2 (7 bases). This CDR3 spans 14 amino acids. V was trimmed by 0 bases and J by 5 bases, leaving 9 bases between them. From germline, CDR1 is KGHDR and CDR2 SFDVKD. CDR3 DNA: TGTGCCACCAGTGATTTGAGGGGGGGGGAGACCCAGTACTTC. Amino acid sequence: CATSDLRGGETQYF.

This chain links TRBV9 with TRBJ2-3; D remains unclear. Germline CDR1 and CDR2: SGDLS and YYNGEE. This CDR3 contains 15 residues. V dropped 1 base and J dropped 1 base, with 10 bases sitting between them. The CDR3 bases are TGTGCCAGCAGCGTACGCGCGTACGGCACAGATACGCAGTATTTT. Translating gives CASSVRAYGTDTQYF.

This sequence joins TRBV9 and TRBJ2-6, with 7 bases identical to TRBD1. This CDR3 spans 15 amino acids. Trimming removed 3 bases from V and 1 base from J; junction bases left unmatched: 1. Germline V lookup: CDR1 SGDLS, CDR2 YYNGEE. In DNA form, the CDR3 reads TGTGCCAGCAGCGAGACAGGGTCTGGGGCCAACGTCCTGACTTTC. It translates to CASSETGSGANVLTF.

CDR3: CASSPYQGGNSPLHF. Here the CDR3 DNA reads TGTGCCAGCAGCCCGTATCAGGGTGGGAATTCACCCCTCCACTTT. This chain connects TRBV7-8 to TRBJ1-6; the D gene is possibly TRBD1 (5 bases). The V gene's germline CDR1 is SGHVS and CDR2 FQNEAQ. V lost 5 bases and J lost 7, with 15 bases in between. The CDR3 totals 15 residues.

This sequence joins TRBV3-1 (or the pseudogene TRBV3-2) and TRBJ1-1; D may be TRBD1 (5 bases). Germline V gene data show CDR1 as LGHDT and CDR2 as YNNKEL (reference sequence). Trimming left V 1 base short and J 4 bases short, with 7 bases between. The CDR3 is 13 amino acids. The CDR3, as DNA: TGTGCCAGCAGCCAAGTAGGGGTCACTGAAGCTTTCTTT. It codes for CASSQVGVTEAFF.

The chain employs TRBV3-1 (or the pseudogene TRBV3-2) and TRBJ1-6; TRBD1 aligns across 8 bases. V gave up 2 bases and J gave up 10 bases; unmatched junction bases: 4. Germline CDR1 is LGHDT and CDR2 is YNNKEL (reference sequence). The CDR3 spans 14 residues. CDR3 DNA: TGTGCCAGCAGCCAACAGGGGGCGGAATCACCCCTCCACTTT. This encodes CASSQQGAESPLHF.

The V gene is TRBV19, the J gene TRBJ1-5; 10 nucleotides match TRBD1. CDR1 is LNHDA and CDR2 is SQIVND in the germline V gene (reference sequence). The V and J ends lost 7 bases and 4 bases, in that order; junction bases with no gene match: 7. This CDR3 spans 15 amino acids. The chain's CDR3 is CASNSPGQGNQPQHF. For the CDR3, the DNA is TGTGCCAGTAACTCCCCGGGACAGGGGAATCAGCCCCAGCATTTT.

The J gene is TRBJ2-1, the V gene TRBV7-2; 15 bases map to TRBD2. The V gene end was trimmed by 6 bases and the J gene end by 0 bases; junction bases not matched to a gene: 6. Germline CDR1 and CDR2: SGHTA and FQGNSA. CDR3 length equals 18 residues. The CDR3 spells CASRQGLAGGSSYNEQFF. In nucleotides, the CDR3 is TGTGCCAGCAGGCAGGGACTAGCGGGGGGTAGCTCCTACAATGAGCAGTTCTTC.

The gene calls are TRBV11-3 and TRBJ1-6; D gene ambiguous. V was cut by 5 bases and J by 6 bases, with 8 bases left in between. This CDR3 region has 13 residues. Germline loops: CDR1 SGHNT, CDR2 YENEEA. The CDR3 protein is CASSPRSNSPLHF. The CDR3 DNA is TGTGCCAGCAGCCCCCGGAGTAATTCACCCCTCCACTTT.

The V call is TRBV5-1, the J call TRBJ1-1; D unclear. Trimming removed 2 bases from V and 2 bases from J, with 13 bases in between. There are 15 residues in the CDR3. Germline V gene sequence: CDR1 SGHRS, CDR2 YFSETQ. The CDR3 loop is CASSLLGTPNTEAFF. The CDR3 nucleotides read TGCGCCAGCAGCTTATTGGGCACTCCTAACACTGAAGCTTTCTTT.

The genes are TRBV19 and TRBJ1-1; D is uncertain. Germline values: CDR1 LNHDA, CDR2 SQIVND (reference sequence). There are 10 residues in the CDR3. The V end lost 5 bases, the J end lost 7 bases, and 5 bases lay between the germline ends. The CDR3, as DNA: TGTGCCAGTAGTGGTAGTGAAGCTTTCTTT. Its translation: CASSGSEAFF.

The V and J genes are TRBV6-2 or TRBV6-3 and TRBJ1-2; D not resolved. Trimming took 3 bases from V and 3 from J, leaving 20 bases between them. This CDR3 is 17 amino acids long. The germline gives CDR1 MNHEY, CDR2 SVGEGT. CDR3 coding DNA: TGTGCCAGCAGTTATGCCCTCGGCGATATGGCGGACTATGGCTACACCTTC. Amino acid sequence: CASSYALGDMADYGYTF.

This clone was observed once. The chain carries TRBV7-2 and TRBJ2-1, with 9 bases lining up with TRBD2. The trim removed 0 bases at V and 10 bases at J, leaving 7 bases unmatched. In germline, CDR1 is SGHTA, CDR2 FQGNSA. The CDR3 is 15 residues long. The CDR3: CASSLAGSGGLEQFF. The CDR3 coding sequence is TGTGCCAGCAGCTTAGCTGGTAGCGGGGGTTTAGAGCAGTTCTTC.

The V and J genes are TRBV7-9 and TRBJ2-7; the D is unclear. The germline V and J ends were trimmed by 7 bases and 0 bases, with 10 bases remaining between them. Germline CDR1 SEHNR, CDR2 FQNEAQ (reference sequence). The CDR3 loop spans 13 amino acids. CDR3 coding DNA: TGTGCCAGCACCTTTGCCAGCTCCTACGAGCAGTACTTC. Protein sequence: CASTFASSYEQYF.

The chain uses TRBV7-8 and TRBJ1-2; 9 nucleotides agree with TRBD1. The CDR3 contains 14 residues. Losses at the gene ends were 4 bases for V and 8 bases for J; bases not matched to a gene: 8. The germline gives CDR1 SGHVS, CDR2 FQNEAQ. As DNA, the CDR3 is TGTGCCAGCAGCTCTCTAGACAGGGGGATAGGCTACACCTTC. Its translation is CASSSLDRGIGYTF.

V is TRBV5-1 and J is TRBJ1-4; TRBD1 agrees at 7 bases. The CDR3 runs 11 residues. Trimming at V came to 5 bases and at J to 15 bases, leaving 7 bases not matched to a gene. CDR1 is SGHRS and CDR2 is YFSETQ in the germline V gene. As DNA, the CDR3 is TGCGCCAGCAGGGCGGACAGGACTTTGTTTTTT. Translation gives CASRADRTLFF.